The next 19 T cell receptor beta chains were all read from a single sample in a study of Graves' ophthalmopathy and Graves' hyperthyroidism listed by TCRdb under 2018. The data were produced on an Illumina HiSeq 2000. For repertoire sequencing, TCR beta CDR3 regions were amplified from RNA transcripts. The first round of RT-PCR was done with HTBI primers and the Qiagen OneStep RT-PCR kit, and was followed by a second round of multiplex PCR, then size selection and purification. In-frame beta chains were kept once TCRdb had trimmed the public reads at Q25 with fastp and called clones with MiXCR. Identical CDR3 protein sequences are pooled into one entry, listed with their most common genes and DNA. In this sample the table shows hundreds of thousands of distinct CDR3 sequences, about 44% of which occur a single time. 44% of the sample is taken by the ten largest. The sequencing sample was made of peripheral blood. The receptor source for this set is an adult man with Graves' ophthalmopathy.

The chain employs TRBV20-1 and TRBJ2-5; 9 bases are a match to TRBD2. CDR3 size: 16 residues. The V gene end was trimmed by 0 bases and the J gene end by 0 bases; junction bases not matched to a gene: 5. The germline CDR1 and CDR2 sequences are DFQATT and SNEGSKA (reference sequence). The CDR3 sequence is CSARDMAGGHQETQYF. For the CDR3, the DNA is TGCAGTGCTAGAGATATGGCGGGGGGGCACCAAGAGACCCAGTACTTC.

The CDR3 reads CASSLDPWTGLSTEETQYF. DNA for the CDR3: TGTGCCAGCAGCTTAGATCCCTGGACAGGGTTGTCCACGGAAGAGACCCAGTACTTC. This rearrangement joins TRBV11-2 to TRBJ2-5; TRBD1 matches 8 bases. The length of the CDR3 is 19 residues. V shed 0 bases and J 3 bases; nucleotides not matched to a gene: 15. Germline loops: CDR1 SGHAT, CDR2 FQNNGV.

The table lists this clonotype with many counts. The chain uses TRBV7-2 and TRBJ2-5, with TRBD2 matching over 8 bases. The junction had 15 bases not matched to a gene; V was cut back by 5 bases and J by 4 bases. Germline V gene data show CDR1 as SGHTA and CDR2 as FQGNSA. The CDR3 runs 17 residues. The CDR3 here is CASSHLSGGDGGETQYF. CDR3 coding DNA: TGTGCCAGCAGCCACTTATCGGGAGGGGATGGGGGAGAGACCCAGTACTTC.

The sample holds one count of this clonotype. This rearrangement joins TRBV10-3 to TRBJ1-4; 7 bases align to TRBD1. This CDR3 has 16 amino acids. Trimming removed 3 bases from V and 1 base from J; junction bases left unmatched: 5. Germline V CDR1 and CDR2: ENHRY, SYGVKD. The CDR3 is CAISDQGDRTNEKLFF. The CDR3, as DNA: TGTGCCATCAGTGATCAGGGGGACAGAACTAATGAAAAACTGTTTTTT.

Note on this clonotype: Mismatch with germline at one junction end may stem from a read error. The chain uses TRBV5-1 and TRBJ2-7; D gene unclear. CDR3 length equals 13 residues. Looked up from germline, CDR1 is SGHRS and CDR2 is YFSETQ. Here the CDR3 reads CASSFPQTYEQYF. The CDR3 DNA follows: TGTGCCAGCAGCTTTCCACAAACCTACGAGCAGTACTTC.

The rearrangement uses TRBV2 and TRBJ1-1; perhaps TRBD1 as D (5 bases). The CDR3 spans 15 residues. Trimming shortened V by 6 bases and J by 3 bases, and 17 bases separated the two germline ends. Germline V gene lookup returns CDR1 SNHLY and CDR2 FYNNEI. The CDR3 is CASRGRGSFYTEAFF. The CDR3 coding sequence is TGTGCCAGCAGGGGACGGGGCTCGTTCTACACTGAAGCTTTCTTT.

About this clonotype itself: A much larger clone lies one base from this, so it may be a read error. This chain joins TRBV2 and TRBJ2-5; TRBD2 agrees at 10 bases. CDR1 and CDR2 from the germline V gene are SNHLY and FYNNEI. This CDR3 has 16 residues. The CDR3 region is CASRKGTSENQETQCF. The CDR3 coding sequence is TGTGCCAGCAGGAAGGGGACTAGCGAGAACCAAGAGACCCAGTGCTTC.

Ten or more counts support this clonotype. The chain is built from TRBV29-1 and TRBJ2-5; TRBD1 agrees at 7 bases. CDR3 length: 12 amino acids. Germline CDR1 reads SQVTM; CDR2 reads ANQGSEA. The trim removed 2 bases at V and 5 bases at J, leaving 2 bases unmatched. The CDR3 reads CSVELDRETQYF. CDR3 DNA: TGCAGCGTTGAATTGGACAGGGAGACCCAGTACTTC.

The genes are TRBV12-3 or TRBV12-4 and TRBJ2-5; the D gene is possibly TRBD2 (6 bases). The CDR3 loop spans 16 amino acids. V was pared by 5 bases and J by 3 bases, with 19 bases between. The CDR3 DNA is TGTGCCAGCAGTCGGGGAGCGGGTCTGGCCGAAGAGACCCAGTACTTC. This encodes CASSRGAGLAEETQYF.

This clonotype came up many times. This chain joins TRBV7-2 and TRBJ2-2; no reliable D call. This CDR3 comprises 12 residues. CDR1 and CDR2 from the germline V gene are SGHTA and FQGNSA. Trimming removed 1 base at V and 14 bases at J, with 11 bases between. The CDR3 loop reads CASSLVSPFLFF. CDR3 sequence (DNA): TGTGCCAGCAGCTTAGTATCGCCCTTCCTGTTTTTT. The full variable domain, its missing parts supplied by reference TRBV7-2 and TRBJ2-2, is GAGVSQSPSNKVTEKGKDVELRCDPISGHTALYWYRQSLGQGLEFLIYFQGNSAPDKSGLPSDRFSAERTGGSVSTLTIQRTQQEDSAVYLCASSLVSPFLFFGEGSRLTVL.

The chain uses TRBV10-3 and TRBJ2-7, with D uncertain. The V gene lost 4 bases and the J gene lost 4 bases, with 8 bases spanning the gap. CDR1 and CDR2 from the germline V gene are ENHRY and SYGVKD. This CDR3 comprises 12 residues. CDR3 DNA: TGTGCCATCAGTGTATCTTTTTACGAGCAGTACTTC. It is translated as CAISVSFYEQYF.

The chain uses TRBV4-2 and TRBJ1-4; the match to TRBD1 covers 7 bases. V gave up 5 bases and J gave up 6 bases; unmatched junction bases: 3. CDR1 and CDR2 (germline): LGHNA, YNFKEQ. The length of the CDR3 is 13 residues. CDR3 protein: CASSSTGDEKLFF. In DNA, the CDR3 is TGTGCCAGCAGCAGTACAGGGGATGAAAAACTGTTTTTT.

For this clonotype: This may stem from a read error, because a much larger clone lies one nucleotide away. The chain recombines TRBV11-2 with TRBJ1-1; 9 bases line up with TRBD1. The CDR3 spans 13 residues. Germline CDR1 and CDR2: SGHAT and FQNNGV. V was pared by 7 bases and J by 3 bases, with 3 bases of the junction left unmatched. In DNA, the CDR3 is TGTGCCAGCACCCGGGACAGGGACACTGAAGCTTTCTTT. This gives the protein CASTRDRDTEAFF.

As regards this clonotype: This could be a read error, since a much larger clone is one nucleotide away. The rearrangement links TRBV7-2 to TRBJ1-2; TRBD1 is a possible D gene (5 bases). The V gene's germline CDR1 is SGHTA and CDR2 FQGNSA. Trimming cost V 5 bases and J 4 bases, with 14 bases left between them. This CDR3 spans 14 amino acids. The CDR3 loop is CTSSRTGVTYGYTF. DNA of the CDR3: TGTACCAGCAGCCGTACGGGGGTGACCTATGGCTACACCTTC.

This clonotype has a handful of counts. The V and J genes are TRBV9 and TRBJ2-7; D might be TRBD1 (6 bases). This CDR3 spans 15 amino acids. Germline V gene data show CDR1 as SGDLS and CDR2 as YYNGEE. V shed 4 bases and J shed 0 bases, with 14 bases lying between them. The DNA of the CDR3 is TGTGCCAGCAGCCCCTCGACAGGACTCTCCTACGAGCAGTACTTC. This encodes CASSPSTGLSYEQYF. Based on the CDR3 plus reference TRBV9 and TRBJ2-7, the full variable domain is DSGVTQTPKHLITATGQRVTLRCSPRSGDLSVYWYQQSLDQGLQFLIQYYNGEERAKGNILERFSAQQFPDLHSELNLSSLELGDSALYFCASSPSTGLSYEQYFGPGTRLTVT.

This clonotype was observed at least ten times. The chain couples TRBV2 to TRBJ2-7, with a weak D call TRBD1 (6 bases). The V gene's germline CDR1 is SNHLY and CDR2 FYNNEI. Trimming removed 6 bases from V and 6 bases from J, with 15 bases in between. This CDR3 comprises 13 residues. The CDR3 DNA sequence: TGTGCCAGCAGCAGAAGAACAGGGAGCGAGCAGTACTTC. This encodes CASSRRTGSEQYF.

This clonotype was picked up many times. In DNA, the CDR3 is TGTGCCAGCAGTCACGGGACCGGTGGCTACACCTTC. Its protein product is CASSHGTGGYTF. The V call is TRBV7-9, the J call TRBJ1-2, with D perhaps matching TRBD1 (5 bases). The V gene lost 6 bases and the J gene lost 7 bases, with 12 bases spanning the gap. The CDR3 runs 12 residues. Germline V CDR1 and CDR2: SEHNR, FQNEAQ (reference sequence).

The V and J genes are TRBV11-1 and TRBJ2-5; D gene ambiguous. The CDR3 is made up of 15 amino acids. Germline loops: CDR1 SGHAT, CDR2 FQDESV (reference sequence). The ends were cut back, 2 bases at V and 0 bases at J, with 10 bases in the middle. In DNA form, the CDR3 reads TGTGCCAGCAGCTTATCGAACACCTACCAAGAGACCCAGTACTTC. It encodes CASSLSNTYQETQYF.

The genes are TRBV2 and TRBJ1-2, with 7 bases that match TRBD1. There are 17 residues in the CDR3. The germline CDR1 and CDR2 sequences are SNHLY and FYNNEI. V trimming: 5 bases; J trimming: 4 bases; junction bases outside the gene matches: 16. CDR3 region: CASSYSDEGARPYGYTF. CDR3 nucleotides: TGTGCCAGCAGTTACTCGGACGAGGGGGCGCGCCCCTATGGCTACACCTTC.